The next 24 T cell receptor beta chains were all read from a single sample in a study of blood T cell repertoires in COVID-19 (TCRdb year 2020). Libraries were built with the immunoSEQ multiplex PCR assay. In TCRdb, the immuneACCESS table is reduced to in-frame sequences with V and J assigned. These tables do not hold every clone; where another copy was compared, an unresolved V gene accounts for under half, and the others remain unexplained. For this sample the table gives roughly 84,000 clones, of which 70% to 90% were detected only once. The ten largest clones add up to more than 15% of the sample. Sequenced material: peripheral blood. Receptor source: a man older than 75 with active or convalescent COVID-19.

J is TRBJ2-1 and V is TRBV11-1; TRBD1 agrees at 7 bases. CDR1 and CDR2 (germline): SGHAT, FQDESV (reference sequence). The CDR3 loop spans 15 amino acids. The junction had 7 bases not matched to a gene; V was cut back by 2 bases and J by 6 bases. The CDR3 reads CASSLRQGFGNEQFF. Here the CDR3 DNA reads TGTGCCAGCAGCTTACGACAGGGCTTCGGCAATGAGCAGTTCTTC. The full variable domain, its missing parts supplied by reference TRBV11-1 and TRBJ2-1, is EAEVAQSPRYKITEKSQAVAFWCDPISGHATLYWYRQILGQGPELLVQFQDESVVDDSQLPKDRFSAERLKGVDSTLKIQPAELGDSAMYLCASSLRQGFGNEQFFGPGTRLTVL.

This clone appeared a single time. Additional DNA sequences in this sample encode the identical CDR3. CDR3 protein: CASSYTGYQETQYF. The CDR3 bases are TGTGCCAGCAGTTACACGGGGTACCAAGAGACCCAGTACTTC. The J gene is TRBJ2-5, the V gene TRBV6-5; D may be TRBD2 (5 bases). In germline, CDR1 is MNHEY, CDR2 SVGAGI. The CDR3 extends over 14 amino acids. Trimming took 2 bases from V and 0 from J, leaving 7 bases between them.

The rearrangement joins TRBV7-2 to TRBJ2-3; possible D gene TRBD2, 6 bases. This CDR3 is built from 14 residues. Germline V lookup: CDR1 SGHTA, CDR2 FQGNSA. Trimming stripped 5 bases from V and 4 bases from J, with 13 bases between. CDR3 DNA: TGTGCCAGCAGCCCTCGACTAGATCCAGATACGCAGTATTTT. As protein: CASSPRLDPDTQYF.

This sequence joins TRBV12-2 and TRBJ1-5; the table names TRBD1, a call not compared with the DNA. TRBV12-2 is classified as a pseudogene. This CDR3 is 18 amino acids long. CDR3 nucleotide sequence: TGTGCAAGTCGCTTAAGTTCATGGACACGTACAATCAATCAGCCCCAGCATTTT. Its protein product is CASRLSSWTRTINQPQHF.

V and J are TRBV19 and TRBJ1-3; 8 bases map to TRBD1. Germline V gene sequence: CDR1 LNHDA, CDR2 SQIVND (reference sequence). The length of the CDR3 is 19 residues. The trim removed 0 bases at V and 5 bases at J, leaving 15 bases unmatched. CDR3 nucleotide sequence: TGTGCCAGTAGTATAGATCCGCCCTCACGGGACAGGAGGCGAAACACCATATATTTT. Amino acids: CASSIDPPSRDRRRNTIYF.

This clone has a single count. The chain recombines TRBV9 with TRBJ2-2, with a weak D call TRBD2 (5 bases). V dropped 0 bases and J dropped 1 base, with 7 bases sitting between them. Germline CDR1 reads SGDLS; CDR2 reads YYNGEE. The CDR3 is made up of 15 amino acids. The CDR3 bases are TGTGCCAGCAGCGTAGGAAGCGGGAACACCGGGGAGCTGTTTTTT. This gives the protein CASSVGSGNTGELFF.

This clone was observed once. The rearrangement uses TRBV18 and TRBJ1-5; D perhaps matches TRBD1 (5 bases). From germline, CDR1 is KGHSH and CDR2 LQKENI. The CDR3 runs 15 residues. Trimming pared 6 bases from V and 1 base from J, leaving 13 bases between. This CDR3 reads CASSPTEGSNQPQHF. The CDR3 DNA reads as TGTGCCAGCTCTCCGACGGAGGGGAGCAATCAGCCCCAGCATTTT.

The DNA for the CDR3 is TGTGCCAGCAGCCGCGGGACCGGCACAGATACGCAGTATTTT. Amino acids: CASSRGTGTDTQYF. The chain couples TRBV6-5 to TRBJ2-3; D possibly corresponds to TRBD2 (6 bases). Germline V lookup: CDR1 MNHEY, CDR2 SVGAGI. Trimming removed 6 bases from V and 1 base from J, with 11 bases in between. The CDR3 is 14 amino acids.

The chain links TRBV30 to TRBJ2-2, with TRBD1 matching over 10 bases. Per the germline V gene, CDR1 is GTSNPN and CDR2 is SVGIG (reference sequence). V lost 4 bases, J lost 6 bases, and 8 bases stayed unmatched. The CDR3 covers 15 residues. The CDR3 reads CAWTPGQGKAGELFF. As DNA, the CDR3 is TGTGCCTGGACCCCGGGACAGGGGAAGGCCGGGGAGCTGTTTTTT.

The CDR3 sequence: CASSFGLPDSTGELFF. The CDR3 DNA is TGTGCCAGCAGTTTCGGACTTCCGGATAGCACCGGGGAGCTGTTTTTT. This rearrangement joins TRBV27 to TRBJ2-2; tentative D call: TRBD2 (5 bases). The CDR3 is made up of 16 amino acids. V was pared by 3 bases and J by 4 bases, with 15 bases between. The germline CDR1 and CDR2 sequences are MNHEY and SMNVEV (reference sequence).

This sequence joins TRBV3-1 (or the pseudogene TRBV3-2) and TRBJ1-5; no firm D call. Per germline, CDR1 LGHDT and CDR2 YNNKEL (reference sequence). V shed 3 bases and J shed 6 bases, with 9 bases lying between them. This CDR3 contains 13 residues. CDR3 DNA: TGTGCCAGCAGCCAGGGAGGAAGTCAGCCCCAGCATTTT. Translated, it gives CASSQGGSQPQHF.

This clone appeared a few times. In DNA form, the CDR3 reads TGTGCCAGTAGTCTCCAGTATCAGCCCCAGCATTTT. This translates into CASSLQYQPQHF. V usage is TRBV19 and J usage is TRBJ1-5; D remains ambiguous. Per the germline V gene, CDR1 is LNHDA and CDR2 is SQIVND (reference sequence). Trimming cost V 5 bases and J 5 bases, with 7 bases left between them. The CDR3 is 12 amino acids.

About this clone itself: Other DNA sequences in this specimen translate into the identical CDR3. The chain employs TRBV15 and TRBJ1-6; unclear D gene. CDR3 length equals 13 residues. The germline gives CDR1 LNHNV, CDR2 YYDKDF (reference sequence). The germline V and J ends were trimmed by 1 base and 8 bases, with 6 bases remaining between them. The CDR3 DNA sequence: TGTGCCACCAGCAGAGGGAGGGATTCACCCCTCCACTTT. This sequence encodes CATSRGRDSPLHF.

The V call is TRBV3-1 (or the pseudogene TRBV3-2), the J call TRBJ1-2; tentatively, D is TRBD1 (5 bases). CDR3 length equals 12 residues. Germline values: CDR1 LGHDT, CDR2 YNNKEL (reference sequence). Trimming removed 3 bases from V and 10 bases from J, with 12 bases in between. DNA for the CDR3: TGTGCCAGCAGCCACCTGGACGGACACTACACCTTC. Translation gives CASSHLDGHYTF.

Points on this clone: The same CDR3 also results from other DNA sequences found in this sample. The chain combines TRBV29-1 with TRBJ1-5, with 7 nucleotides matching TRBD1. Germline values: CDR1 SQVTM, CDR2 ANQGSEA. The CDR3 runs 13 residues. V lost 6 bases to trimming and J lost 3 bases; unmatched junction nucleotides: 5. The CDR3 bases are TGCAGCGTAGGGGACAGCTACAATCAGCCCCAGCATTTT. Amino acid sequence: CSVGDSYNQPQHF.

The chain is built from TRBV9 and TRBJ1-1; the D is unclear. This CDR3 contains 13 residues. Trimming took 1 base from V and 3 from J, leaving 7 bases between them. Germline values: CDR1 SGDLS, CDR2 YYNGEE. The CDR3 DNA is TGTGCCAGCAGCGTATTGTCCGACACTGAAGCTTTCTTT. Protein sequence: CASSVLSDTEAFF.

The chain is built from TRBV11-2 and TRBJ2-5; perhaps TRBD1 as D (6 bases). Per the germline V gene, CDR1 is SGHAT and CDR2 is FQNNGV. Trimming removed 0 bases at V and 4 bases at J, with 6 bases between. This CDR3 spans 13 amino acids. Here the CDR3 reads CASSLDRGETQYF. DNA of the CDR3: TGTGCCAGCAGCTTAGACAGGGGAGAGACCCAGTACTTC.

The chain carries TRBV9 and TRBJ1-4; 8 bases match TRBD1. Trimming took 3 bases from V and 8 from J; bases not matched to a gene: 9. Germline V gene data show CDR1 as SGDLS and CDR2 as YYNGEE. The CDR3 loop spans 15 amino acids. The CDR3 DNA follows: TGTGCCAGCAGCGCCGGACAGGGCGTAGACGAAAAACTGTTTTTT. It codes for CASSAGQGVDEKLFF.

This clone was detected once. The chain joins TRBV5-1 to TRBJ1-6; D unresolved. The CDR3 loop spans 14 amino acids. Germline assignment: CDR1 SGHRS and CDR2 YFSETQ. Trimming left V 1 base short and J 7 bases short, with 9 bases between. DNA of the CDR3: TGCGCCAGCAGCTTGTTGCGGGAGAATTCACCCCTCCACTTT. It codes for CASSLLRENSPLHF.

This chain joins TRBV3-1 (or the pseudogene TRBV3-2) and TRBJ2-2, with TRBD1 as a possible D gene (6 bases). CDR1 LGHDT and CDR2 YNNKEL come from the germline V gene (reference sequence). Trimming shortened V by 4 bases and J by 6 bases, and 12 bases separated the two germline ends. This CDR3 region has 14 residues. The CDR3 bases are TGTGCCAGCAGCCGCATACAGGGTGCCGGGGAGCTGTTTTTT. Protein sequence: CASSRIQGAGELFF.

The gene calls are TRBV5-4 and TRBJ2-2; a possible D gene is TRBD2 (5 bases). Germline CDR1 and CDR2: SGHNT and YYREEE (reference sequence). Trimming took off 0 bases at V and 3 bases at J, with 9 bases between the two ends. The CDR3 extends over 15 amino acids. The CDR3 DNA sequence: TGTGCCAGCAGCTTGGCCGGCGGGCACACCGGGGAGCTGTTTTTT. This sequence encodes CASSLAGGHTGELFF.

The rearrangement links TRBV7-9 to TRBJ2-7; D is perhaps TRBD1 (6 bases). The CDR3 is made up of 13 amino acids. The germline V gene has CDR1 SEHNR and CDR2 FQNEAQ (reference sequence). Trimming left V 3 bases short and J 2 bases short, with 8 bases between. CDR3 protein: CASSFEGAYEQYV. The CDR3 DNA reads as TGTGCCAGCAGCTTTGAGGGGGCCTACGAGCAGTACGTC.

This clone was found once. The chain has TRBV30 and TRBJ2-2; D uncertain. The germline gives CDR1 GTSNPN, CDR2 SVGIG (reference sequence). The CDR3 runs 14 residues. V gave up 0 bases and J gave up 3 bases, with 8 bases separating them. The CDR3 bases are TGTGCCTGGAGTGTTACAGTCGACACCGGGGAGCTGTTTTTT. Encoded protein: CAWSVTVDTGELFF.

This clone has only one observation. The V and J genes are TRBV15 and TRBJ1-2; D call uncertain. V was clipped by 1 base and J by 5 bases, with 11 bases between them. There are 14 residues in the CDR3. Germline lookup yields CDR1 LNHNV and CDR2 YYDKDF (reference sequence). CDR3 amino acids: CATSRGGREYGYTF. The CDR3 DNA is TGTGCCACCAGCAGAGGAGGGCGGGAGTATGGCTACACCTTC.